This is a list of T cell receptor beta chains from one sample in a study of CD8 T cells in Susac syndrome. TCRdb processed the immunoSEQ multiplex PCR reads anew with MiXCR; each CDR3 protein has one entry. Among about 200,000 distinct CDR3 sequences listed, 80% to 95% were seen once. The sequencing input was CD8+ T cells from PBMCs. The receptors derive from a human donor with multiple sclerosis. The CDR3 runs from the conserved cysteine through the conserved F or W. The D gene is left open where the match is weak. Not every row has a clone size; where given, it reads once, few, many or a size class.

CSVNLAGSYNEQFF | TGCAGCGTCAATCTAGCGGGCTCCTACAATGAGCAGTTCTTC | TRBD2 | . | TRBJ2-1 | TRBV29-1
CSAGLENSDTQYF | TGCAGCGCGGGACTAGAGAATTCAGATACGCAGTATTTT | TRBD2 | once | TRBJ2-3 | TRBV29-1
CAGYRGAGPDTQYF | TGCGCCGGATATCGGGGGGCCGGTCCCGATACGCAGTATTTT | . | . | TRBJ2-3 | TRBV4-1
CASSSTPRANYGYTF | TGTGCCAGCAGTTCCACCCCCCGGGCCAACTATGGCTACACCTTC | . | . | TRBJ1-2 | TRBV27
CSASDGTSVAGELFF | TGCAGTGCTAGCGACGGGACTAGCGTGGCCGGGGAGCTGTTTTTT | TRBD2 | . | TRBJ2-2 | TRBV20-1
CASSGDLNTGELFF | TGTGCCAGCAGCGGCGACTTAAACACCGGGGAGCTGTTTTTT | . | . | TRBJ2-2 | TRBV7-9
CASSPSSSAQETQYF | TGCGCCAGCAGCCCCTCTTCTAGCGCCCAAGAGACCCAGTACTTC | . | . | TRBJ2-5 | TRBV4-1
CASSLGAATNEKLFF | TGTGCCAGCAGCTTAGGGGCAGCAACTAATGAAAAACTGTTTTTT | . | . | TRBJ1-4 | TRBV13
CAWSYIQGAYEQYF | TGTGCCTGGAGCTACATCCAGGGGGCCTACGAGCAGTACTTC | TRBD1 | . | TRBJ2-7 | TRBV30
CASSAPGGSGELFF | TGTGCCAGCAGCGCGCCCGGGGGATCCGGGGAGCTGTTTTTT | . | . | TRBJ2-2 | TRBV9
CASSPVLGRESVNYGYTF | TGCGCCAGCAGTCCCGTACTGGGGCGGGAGTCGGTTAACTATGGCTACACCTTC | . | . | TRBJ1-2 | TRBV4-1
CASSQSTVGGYTF | TGCGCCAGCAGCCAATCCACCGTTGGAGGCTACACCTTC | . | . | TRBJ1-2 | TRBV4-1
CSAPGGGKVYNEQFF | TGCAGTGCCCCGGGGGGCGGGAAGGTCTACAATGAGCAGTTCTTC | . | . | TRBJ2-1 | TRBV20-1
CASSLSGQVRANTEAFF | TGTGCCAGCAGTTTATCCGGACAGGTCAGGGCGAACACTGAAGCTTTCTTT | TRBD1 | . | TRBJ1-1 | TRBV27
CAWSPYSRGKNIQYF | TGTGCCTGGAGTCCCTACTCGAGAGGCAAAAACATTCAGTACTTC | . | . | TRBJ2-4 | TRBV30
CASLPEGASGNTIYF | TGTGCCAGCCTACCGGAGGGGGCATCTGGAAACACCATATATTTT | TRBD1 | . | TRBJ1-3 | TRBV12-3/TRBV12-4
CASSRTGVPEAFF | TGTGCCAGCAGCAGAACAGGGGTGCCTGAAGCTTTCTTT | TRBD1 | . | TRBJ1-1 | TRBV7-9
CASSLLGPEAFF | TGTGCCAGCAGTTTACTGGGTCCTGAAGCTTTCTTT | . | . | TRBJ1-1 | TRBV12-3/TRBV12-4
CASSSGGDSHEQFF | TGTGCCAGCAGCTCTGGGGGGGACTCGCATGAGCAGTTCTTC | TRBD2 | . | TRBJ2-1 | TRBV13
CASSLETGGNTEAFF | TGTGCCAGCAGCTTGGAGACAGGGGGGAACACTGAAGCTTTCTTT | TRBD1 | . | TRBJ1-1 | TRBV5-4
CASSGGDQPQHF | TGTGCCAGCAGTGGAGGGGATCAGCCCCAGCATTTT | . | . | TRBJ1-5 | TRBV2
CASSGEDRDYGYTF | TGTGCCAGCAGCGGGGAGGACAGGGACTATGGCTACACCTTC | TRBD1 | . | TRBJ1-2 | TRBV5-4
CASSLRQGASTEAFF | TGTGCCAGCAGCTTGAGGCAGGGGGCCTCAACTGAAGCTTTCTTT | TRBD1 | once | TRBJ1-1 | TRBV5-5
CATGTSGRLNEQFF | TGTGCCACCGGGACTAGCGGGAGGCTCAATGAGCAGTTCTTC | TRBD2 | . | TRBJ2-1 | TRBV12-3/TRBV12-4
CASSPGLPGTQYF | TGTGCCAGCAGCCCGGGACTTCCCGGTACGCAGTATTTT | . | . | TRBJ2-3 | TRBV5-6
CASSSLGGQDYYEQYF | TGTGCCAGCAGCTCCCTGGGGGGACAGGATTACTACGAGCAGTACTTC | TRBD1 | . | TRBJ2-7 | TRBV7-9
CASSESEDEKLLF | TGTGCCAGCAGTGAATCGGAAGATGAAAAACTGCTTTTT | . | . | TRBJ1-4 | TRBV2
CASSYKGLADVREHYEQYF | TGTGCCAGCAGTTATAAAGGACTAGCGGATGTCCGGGAACACTACGAGCAGTACTTC | TRBD2 | once | TRBJ2-7 | TRBV6-5
CASSYGTGAQPQHF | TGTGCCAGCAGCTACGGGACAGGGGCTCAGCCCCAGCATTTT | TRBD1 | . | TRBJ1-5 | TRBV5-6
CASSPPMSSYEQYF | TGTGCCAGCTCACCGCCCATGAGCTCCTACGAGCAGTACTTC | . | . | TRBJ2-7 | TRBV18
CATSREIPGELFF | TGTGCCACCAGCAGAGAGATCCCCGGGGAGCTGTTTTTT | . | . | TRBJ2-2 | TRBV15
CALWTGTGDLFF | TGTGCCTTATGGACAGGCACCGGGGATCTGTTTTTT | TRBD1 | . | TRBJ2-2 | TRBV30
CAWSLAHEQFF | TGTGCCTGGAGTCTGGCCCATGAGCAGTTCTTC | . | . | TRBJ2-1 | TRBV30
CASSPEAPTPTDTQYF | TGTGCCAGCTCCCCGGAGGCCCCGACCCCCACAGATACGCAGTATTTT | . | . | TRBJ2-3 | TRBV18
CAIGYINEQFF | TGTGCCATCGGATACATCAATGAGCAGTTCTTC | . | . | TRBJ2-1 | TRBV12-3/TRBV12-4
CASSAVGSTEAFF | TGTGCCAGTAGTGCCGTAGGGAGCACTGAAGCTTTCTTT | . | once | TRBJ1-1 | TRBV19
CASSFLSGRGNEQFF | TGTGCCAGCAGCTTCCTTAGCGGGAGGGGGAATGAGCAGTTCTTC | TRBD2 | . | TRBJ2-1 | TRBV6-2/TRBV6-3
CASSPSGGTSYEQYF | TGTGCCAGCAGCCCCTCAGGGGGTACCTCCTACGAGCAGTACTTC | TRBD1 | . | TRBJ2-7 | TRBV9
CASSYSIWTGGYEQYF | TGTGCCAGCAGTTACTCGATTTGGACAGGGGGCTACGAGCAGTACTTC | TRBD1 | . | TRBJ2-7 | TRBV6-2/TRBV6-3
CASSPSGGRQDTQYF | TGTGCCAGCAGCCCTTCAGGGGGGCGCCAAGATACGCAGTATTTT | . | . | TRBJ2-3 | TRBV6-5
CASSTRTGTSIFHYGYTF | TGTGCCAGCAGCACCCGGACAGGGACCTCTATTTTCCACTATGGCTACACCTTC | TRBD1 | . | TRBJ1-2 | TRBV7-9
CASFRSTDTQYF | TGTGCCAGCTTTCGTAGCACAGATACGCAGTATTTT | . | . | TRBJ2-3 | TRBV2
CASSLLGGSTEAFF | TGTGCCAGCAGTTTATTGGGGGGAAGTACTGAAGCTTTCTTT | . | . | TRBJ1-1 | TRBV27
CASSIDPGEANYGYTF | TGTGCCAGTAGTATAGATCCCGGGGAAGCTAACTATGGCTACACCTTC | . | . | TRBJ1-2 | TRBV19
CASKGDTQYF | TGTGCCTCCAAAGGCGATACGCAGTATTTT | . | . | TRBJ2-3 | TRBV6-2/TRBV6-3
CASSIFWAPNQPQHF | TGTGCCAGTAGTATCTTCTGGGCCCCCAATCAGCCCCAGCATTTT | . | . | TRBJ1-5 | TRBV19
CASSLSLRGGYGYTF | TGTGCCAGCAGTTTAAGTCTACGGGGGGGGTATGGCTACACCTTC | . | . | TRBJ1-2 | TRBV27
CASTGWIGELFF | TGTGCCAGCACCGGATGGATCGGGGAGCTGTTTTTT | . | once | TRBJ2-2 | TRBV12-3/TRBV12-4
CASSEAGEPGELFF | TGTGCCAGCAGTGAAGCGGGCGAGCCCGGGGAGCTGTTTTTT | . | . | TRBJ2-2 | TRBV2
CASSFARDRVLDEQFF | TGTGCCAGCAGTTTCGCCCGGGACAGGGTTTTGGATGAGCAGTTCTTC | TRBD1 | . | TRBJ2-1 | TRBV12-3/TRBV12-4
CASSFLDSVWSNQPQHF | TGTGCCAGCAGTTTTTTAGACAGCGTGTGGAGCAATCAGCCCCAGCATTTT | . | . | TRBJ1-5 | TRBV12-3/TRBV12-4
CASGGSVDEQFF | TGTGCCAGCGGCGGGAGTGTGGATGAGCAGTTCTTC | TRBD2 | . | TRBJ2-1 | TRBV5-8